What follows are 8 T cell receptor beta chains derived from one specimen sequenced in a study of T cell responses to AZD1222 COVID-19 vaccine. Generated by immunoSEQ multiplex PCR, the TCRdb table keeps only in-frame clones and is missing some. The sample carries 150,000 or so clones, just under 95% recorded once. The material sequenced was peripheral blood, taken on day 0 of AZD1222 vaccination. The receptor set was obtained from an adult in good health.

The V and J genes are TRBV15 and TRBJ2-7; TRBD1 agrees at 10 bases. Germline values: CDR1 LNHNV, CDR2 YYDKDF (reference sequence). The CDR3 covers 15 residues. The trim removed 1 base at V and 0 bases at J, leaving 0 bases unmatched. The CDR3 loop reads CATSRGTGGSYEQYF. The CDR3 DNA is TGTGCCACCAGCAGAGGGACAGGGGGCTCCTACGAGCAGTACTTC. The variable domain in full, with the rest retrieved from reference TRBV15 and TRBJ2-7, is DAMVIQNPRYQVTQFGKPVTLSCSQTLNHNVMYWYQQKSSQAPKLLFHYYDKDFNNEADTPDNFQSRRPNTSFCFLDIRSPGLGDTAMYLCATSRGTGGSYEQYFGPGTRLTVT.

The chain has TRBV6-5 and TRBJ2-7, with D maybe TRBD2 (5 bases). V was cut by 7 bases and J by 0 bases, with 16 bases left in between. Per the germline V gene, CDR1 is MNHEY and CDR2 is SVGAGI. The CDR3 has 15 residues. CDR3 loop: CASTPVVGSSYEQYF. Written as DNA, the CDR3 is TGTGCCAGCACCCCGGTGGTAGGGAGCTCCTACGAGCAGTACTTC.

The chain couples TRBV15 to TRBJ1-4; the D gene is possibly TRBD1 (5 bases). There are 14 residues in the CDR3. V was trimmed by 0 bases and J by 7 bases, leaving 9 bases between them. In germline, CDR1 is LNHNV, CDR2 YYDKDF (reference sequence). This chain's CDR3 is CATSRDPGGEKLFF. In DNA, the CDR3 is TGTGCCACCAGCAGAGATCCGGGGGGTGAAAAACTGTTTTTT. The whole variable domain, filled in from reference TRBV15 and TRBJ1-4, reads DAMVIQNPRYQVTQFGKPVTLSCSQTLNHNVMYWYQQKSSQAPKLLFHYYDKDFNNEADTPDNFQSRRPNTSFCFLDIRSPGLGDTAMYLCATSRDPGGEKLFFGSGTQLSVL.

V is TRBV19 and J is TRBJ1-6; D remains ambiguous. Trimming took off 8 bases at V and 10 bases at J, with 18 bases between the two ends. This CDR3 is built from 14 residues. The germline V gene has CDR1 LNHDA and CDR2 SQIVND (reference sequence). CDR3 in amino acids: CASPIGQKRSPLHF. The CDR3 nucleotides are TGTGCCAGTCCAATCGGGCAGAAGCGGTCACCCCTCCACTTT. Together with reference TRBV19 and TRBJ1-6, the CDR3 gives the full variable domain: DGGITQSPKYLFRKEGQNVTLSCEQNLNHDAMYWYRQDPGQGLRLIYYSQIVNDFQKGDIAEGYSVSREKKESFPLTVTSAQKNPTAFYLCASPIGQKRSPLHFGNGTRLTVT.

The chain has TRBV6-6 and TRBJ1-4, with D maybe TRBD1 (5 bases). V lost 6 bases and J lost 5, with 28 bases in between. The CDR3 is 19 residues long. In germline, CDR1 is MNHNY, CDR2 SVGAGI (reference sequence). The CDR3: CASSYGTAVTRGDNEKLFF. Here the CDR3 DNA reads TGTGCCAGCAGCTACGGGACCGCGGTCACACGGGGGGACAATGAAAAACTGTTTTTT.

The table lists this clone with a count of one. V is TRBV6-5 and J is TRBJ2-3; TRBD2 agrees at 10 bases. With 3 bases clipped from V and 4 bases from J, the junction kept 4 bases outside the gene matches. The CDR3 is 15 residues long. Germline V CDR1 and CDR2: MNHEY, SVGAGI. CDR3: CASSYGLAGADTQYF. The CDR3, as DNA: TGTGCCAGCAGTTATGGGCTAGCGGGAGCAGATACGCAGTATTTT.

This rearrangement joins TRBV6-5 to TRBJ1-1; no clear D gene. V dropped 4 bases and J dropped 4 bases, with 13 bases sitting between them. The CDR3 runs 14 residues. Germline CDR1 MNHEY, CDR2 SVGAGI. The CDR3 coding sequence is TGTGCCAGCAGTTTGGAGGGAGGGTCCACTGAAGCTTTCTTT. Translation: CASSLEGGSTEAFF.

This rearrangement joins TRBV5-1 to TRBJ2-2; 9 bases match TRBD2. The germline V gene encodes CDR1 SGHRS and CDR2 YFSETQ. The CDR3 is 15 residues long. V lost 4 bases and J lost 5; bases outside the gene matches: 6. CDR3 DNA: TGCGCCAGCAGCCGTTCTAGCGGGGTAACCGGGGAGCTGTTTTTT. As protein: CASSRSSGVTGELFF.